This T cell receptor (beta chain) was recorded in a study of T cells in Graves' hyperthyroidism and ophthalmopathy. Study-wide background: Sampling of peripheral blood happened at initial diagnosis, prior to any treatment. Study results and caveats: Peripheral blood also featured most of the thyroid clonotypes expanded above 0.001.

This clonotype has just a few counts. No antigen is known for it. V was pared by 6 bases and J by 1 base, with 9 bases between. The CDR3 has 13 amino acids. Template material for amplifying TCR beta CDR3 regions consisted of RNA transcripts. An initial round of RT-PCR targeting the TCR CDR3 relied on the HTBI primer set. MiXCR, run by TCRdb on the multiplex PCR reads, gives a single entry per CDR3 protein. The table records 550,000 to 700,000 distinct CDR3 sequences, roughly 14% of them present only once. The study included ophthalmopathy patients with Clinical Activity Score at least 3, NOSPECS grade at least 4 and duration under 3 months. Uncontrolled infection, other autoimmune disease, pregnancy or lactation barred patients from enrollment.

This TCR was sampled from a middle-aged woman with Graves' ophthalmopathy. The rearrangement links TRBV12-3 or TRBV12-4 to TRBJ1-1; D is possibly TRBD1 (5 bases). Sample: blood. The CDR3 region has the DNA TGTGCCAGCAGATCTACAGGGAACACTGAAGCTTTCTTT. It specifies CASRSTGNTEAFF.